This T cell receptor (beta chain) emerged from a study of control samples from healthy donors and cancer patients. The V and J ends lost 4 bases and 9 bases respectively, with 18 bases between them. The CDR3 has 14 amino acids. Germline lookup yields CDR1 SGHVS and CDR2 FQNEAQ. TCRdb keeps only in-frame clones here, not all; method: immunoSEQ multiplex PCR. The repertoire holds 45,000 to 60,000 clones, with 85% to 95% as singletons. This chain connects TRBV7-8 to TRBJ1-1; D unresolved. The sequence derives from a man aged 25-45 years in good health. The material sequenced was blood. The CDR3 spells CASSSPGSRSQAFF. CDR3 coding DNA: TGTGCCAGCAGCTCGCCGGGTTCCCGTTCCCAAGCTTTCTTT.